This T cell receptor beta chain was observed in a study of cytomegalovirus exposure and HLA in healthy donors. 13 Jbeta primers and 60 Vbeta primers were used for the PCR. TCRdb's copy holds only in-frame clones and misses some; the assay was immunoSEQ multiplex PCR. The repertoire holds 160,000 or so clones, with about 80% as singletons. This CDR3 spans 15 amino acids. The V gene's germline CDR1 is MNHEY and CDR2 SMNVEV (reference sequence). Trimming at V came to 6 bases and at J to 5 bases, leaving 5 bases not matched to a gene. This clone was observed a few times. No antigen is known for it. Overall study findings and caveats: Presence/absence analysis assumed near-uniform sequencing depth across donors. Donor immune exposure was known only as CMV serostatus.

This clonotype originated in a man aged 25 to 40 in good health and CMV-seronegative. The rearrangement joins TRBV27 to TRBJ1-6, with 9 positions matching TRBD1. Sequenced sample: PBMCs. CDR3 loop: CASSDRGKNNSPLHF. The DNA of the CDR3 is TGTGCCAGCAGCGACAGGGGGAAAAATAATTCACCCCTCCACTTT.